The 25 T cell receptor beta chains in this list originate from one sample, sequenced in a study of cytomegalovirus exposure and HLA in healthy donors. PCR amplification relied on 60 Vbeta primers (plus 13 Jbeta primers). Repertoires were generated with immunoSEQ multiplex PCR, while TCRdb's copy carries only in-frame clones and drops some. The sample includes 100,000 to 150,000 clones, 84% of them seen just once. The sequencing sample was made of PBMCs. The receptors were sampled from a man aged 45-65 years in good health and CMV-seronegative.

The gene calls are TRBV6-5 and TRBJ2-7, with TRBD1 matching 7 bases. V gave up 4 bases and J gave up 0 bases; unmatched junction bases: 3. Germline V gives CDR1 MNHEY, CDR2 SVGAGI. CDR3 length: 14 residues. The CDR3 protein is CASSLGQSSYEQYF. The CDR3 bases are TGTGCCAGCAGTTTGGGACAGAGCTCCTACGAGCAGTACTTC.

The CDR3 reads CASRAQGSPYEQYF. The DNA for the CDR3 is TGTGCCAGCAGAGCACAGGGATCCCCCTACGAGCAGTACTTC. This rearrangement joins TRBV28 to TRBJ2-7, with D possibly TRBD1 on 6 matching bases. From germline, CDR1 is MDHEN and CDR2 SYDVKM. This CDR3 region has 14 residues. Trimming pared 6 bases from V and 2 bases from J, leaving 14 bases between.

The chain combines TRBV19 with TRBJ2-5; the D gene is possibly TRBD2 (6 bases). The assigned J gene may be wrong: the sequence end matches TRBJ2-7 better. The CDR3 contains 14 residues. Germline values: CDR1 LNHDA, CDR2 SQIVND (reference sequence). The CDR3 sequence is CASSPIMGEDEQYF. CDR3 nucleotides: TGTGCCAGTAGCCCCATAATGGGGGAGGACGAGCAGTACTTC.

The CDR3 DNA reads TGCGCCAGCAGACAGGCGGCAACTAATGAAAAACTGTTTTTT. Residues: CASRQAATNEKLFF. V gene TRBV5-1 combines with J gene TRBJ1-4; possibly TRBD1 for D (5 bases). CDR1 and CDR2 from the germline V gene are SGHRS and YFSETQ. This CDR3 has 14 residues. V gave up 5 bases and J gave up 0 bases, with 8 bases separating them.

The CDR3 protein is CASSIQQGSEAFF. CDR3 DNA: TGTGCCAGTAGTATTCAACAGGGGAGTGAAGCTTTCTTT. The chain is built from TRBV19 and TRBJ1-1, with TRBD1 matching 7 bases. V lost 3 bases, J lost 7 bases, and 5 bases stayed unmatched. This CDR3 has 13 residues. Per germline, CDR1 LNHDA and CDR2 SQIVND (reference sequence). The entire variable domain, with the rest obtained from reference TRBV19 and TRBJ1-1, is as follows: DGGITQSPKYLFRKEGQNVTLSCEQNLNHDAMYWYRQDPGQGLRLIYYSQIVNDFQKGDIAEGYSVSREKKESFPLTVTSAQKNPTAFYLCASSIQQGSEAFFGQGTRLTVV.

The chain links TRBV4-1 to TRBJ1-3, with D possibly TRBD1 on 6 matching bases. The germline V gene has CDR1 MGHRA and CDR2 YSYEKL. The CDR3 has 16 residues. V was pared by 0 bases and J by 0 bases, with 9 bases between. Here the CDR3 reads CASSQEPQGSGNTIYF. The CDR3 nucleotides read TGCGCCAGCAGCCAAGAACCACAGGGCTCTGGAAACACCATATATTTT.

This chain links TRBV5-4 with TRBJ2-3, with 8 bases aligning to TRBD2. The junction had 12 bases not matched to a gene; V was cut back by 4 bases and J by 5 bases. The CDR3 runs to 16 residues. Germline V CDR1 and CDR2: SGHNT, YYREEE (reference sequence). The CDR3 DNA is TGTGCCAGCAGCCCTACCGCAAGCGGGGGTAAAGATACGCAGTATTTT. Residues: CASSPTASGGKDTQYF.

The chain uses TRBV5-1 and TRBJ2-5; D possibly corresponds to TRBD2 (5 bases). This CDR3 is 14 amino acids long. The V and J ends lost 0 bases and 4 bases respectively, with 10 bases between them. Germline V gene lookup returns CDR1 SGHRS and CDR2 YFSETQ. The CDR3 region is CASSLGVGRETQYF. The CDR3 DNA is TGCGCCAGCAGCTTGGGGGTAGGGAGAGAGACCCAGTACTTC. The variable domain in full, with the rest retrieved from reference TRBV5-1 and TRBJ2-5, is KAGVTQTPRYLIKTRGQQVTLSCSPISGHRSVSWYQQTPGQGLQFLFEYFSETQRNKGNFPGRFSGRQFSNSRSEMNVSTLELGDSALYLCASSLGVGRETQYFGPGTRLLVL.

This CDR3 reads CASRSGTGNTEAFF. The DNA of the CDR3 is TGCGCCAGCAGATCCGGGACAGGGAACACTGAAGCTTTCTTT. The chain joins TRBV5-1 to TRBJ1-1, with 8 bases fitting TRBD1. CDR3 length: 14 amino acids. V dropped 5 bases and J dropped 1; count of bases not matched to a gene: 4. CDR1 SGHRS and CDR2 YFSETQ come from the germline V gene.

The chain recombines TRBV11-2 with TRBJ2-7, with 10 bases identical to TRBD2. V was pared by 0 bases and J by 3 bases, with 2 bases of the junction left unmatched. The CDR3 sequence is 15 residues long. Looked up from germline, CDR1 is SGHAT and CDR2 is FQNNGV. In DNA form, the CDR3 reads TGTGCCAGCAGCTTAGAACAGCGGGGGGGCTACGAGCAGTACTTC. This gives the protein CASSLEQRGGYEQYF. Variable domain in full (rest from reference TRBV11-2 and TRBJ2-7): EAGVAQSPRYKIIEKRQSVAFWCNPISGHATLYWYQQILGQGPKLLIQFQNNGVVDDSQLPKDRFSAERLKGVDSTLKIQPAKLEDSAVYLCASSLEQRGGYEQYFGPGTRLTVT.

The sample holds one count of this clone. The genes are TRBV7-9 and TRBJ1-2; D is undetermined. V was trimmed by 2 bases and J by 3 bases, leaving 7 bases between them. CDR3 size: 13 residues. Germline values: CDR1 SEHNR, CDR2 FQNEAQ (reference sequence). The CDR3 is CASSLLRDYGYTF. DNA of the CDR3: TGTGCCAGCAGCTTACTACGGGACTATGGCTACACCTTC.

V is TRBV19 and J is TRBJ1-1; D is possibly TRBD1 (6 bases). The germline CDR1 and CDR2 sequences are LNHDA and SQIVND (reference sequence). The CDR3 is 12 residues long. Trimming left V 7 bases short and J 5 bases short, with 11 bases between. CDR3 sequence reads: CASTRGFTEAFF. CDR3 nucleotide sequence: TGTGCCAGTACTAGGGGGTTTACTGAAGCTTTCTTT.

This chain joins TRBV5-4 and TRBJ2-7; 10 nucleotides match TRBD1. This CDR3 has 14 residues. Germline assignment: CDR1 SGHNT and CDR2 YYREEE (reference sequence). The V and J ends lost 4 bases and 5 bases, in that order; junction bases with no gene match: 6. CDR3 residues: CASSIWDRGHEQYF. In nucleotides, the CDR3 is TGTGCCAGCAGCATCTGGGACAGGGGCCACGAGCAGTACTTC.

This clone appeared a single time. The chain joins TRBV11-2 to TRBJ2-5; D might be TRBD1 (5 bases). Germline V lookup: CDR1 SGHAT, CDR2 FQNNGV. The CDR3 spans 16 residues. V lost 0 bases and J 3 bases, leaving 14 bases between the germline ends. CDR3 sequence reads: CASSLEGPATKETQYF. The DNA for the CDR3 is TGTGCCAGCAGCTTAGAGGGGCCAGCGACCAAAGAGACCCAGTACTTC.

This rearrangement joins TRBV5-4 to TRBJ1-1, with D maybe TRBD1 (6 bases). V was trimmed by 4 bases and J by 1 base, leaving 17 bases between them. This CDR3 spans 16 amino acids. Germline CDR1 reads SGHNT; CDR2 reads YYREEE (reference sequence). CDR3 sequence reads: CASSPKDGRGNTEAFF. The CDR3 bases are TGTGCCAGCAGCCCGAAAGACGGCAGGGGGAACACTGAAGCTTTCTTT.

The chain joins TRBV2 to TRBJ1-6; 9 bases align to TRBD1. Germline V gene data show CDR1 as SNHLY and CDR2 as FYNNEI. The CDR3 has 16 amino acids. V lost 1 base and J lost 9; bases outside the gene matches: 7. The CDR3 region is CASSEEGQGIGSPLHF. In DNA form, the CDR3 reads TGTGCCAGCAGTGAAGAGGGACAGGGTATTGGTTCACCCCTCCACTTT.

This chain links TRBV14 with TRBJ2-3; possible D gene TRBD1, 6 bases. The V gene lost 4 bases and the J gene lost 3 bases, with 11 bases spanning the gap. Germline CDR1 and CDR2: SGHDN and FVKESK. This CDR3 is built from 14 residues. In DNA, the CDR3 is TGTGCCAGCAGCCTTGTTAGGGGGACAGATACGCAGTATTTT. Amino acids: CASSLVRGTDTQYF.

This clone turned up a few times. The chain has TRBV10-3 and TRBJ2-7; 7 bases line up with TRBD1. After removal of 6 bases from V and 0 bases from J, the junction contained 11 bases not matched to a gene. From germline, CDR1 is ENHRY and CDR2 SYGVKD. The CDR3 covers 16 residues. This CDR3 reads CAIRPSGQRSSYEQYF. CDR3 nucleotides: TGTGCCATCAGACCCTCGGGACAGAGGTCCTCCTACGAGCAGTACTTC.

The J gene is TRBJ2-1, the V gene TRBV7-9; tentative D call: TRBD2 (6 bases). Between the trimmed V and J ends, which lost 5 bases and 16 bases, there was a span of 18 bases. Germline loops: CDR1 SEHNR, CDR2 FQNEAQ (reference sequence). The CDR3 length is 12 residues. CDR3 DNA: TGTGCCAGCAGCCCCGGACTATTGACTCTTTTCTTC. Its protein is CASSPGLLTLFF. The full variable domain, with the rest looked up from reference TRBV7-9 and TRBJ2-1, is DTGVSQNPRHKITKRGQNVTFRCDPISEHNRLYWYRQTLGQGPEFLTYFQNEAQLEKSRLLSDRFSAERPKGSFSTLEIQRTEQGDSAMYLCASSPGLLTLFFGPGTRLTVL.

This clone was recorded a few times. The chain has TRBV5-6 and TRBJ1-2, with a tentative D call TRBD1 (5 bases). The ends were cut back, 4 bases at V and 5 bases at J, with 18 bases in the middle. Germline lookup yields CDR1 SGHDT and CDR2 YYEEEE. CDR3 length equals 15 residues. The CDR3 sequence: CASSGLPDIQYGYTF. The CDR3, as DNA: TGTGCCAGCAGCGGCCTCCCGGACATTCAATATGGCTACACCTTC.

The sample holds a few counts of this clone. The chain joins TRBV10-1 to TRBJ2-5, with D uncertain. Germline values: CDR1 WNHNN, CDR2 SYGVQD (reference sequence). V lost 2 bases and J lost 11, with 9 bases in between. There are 11 residues in the CDR3. This CDR3 is CASSEGPEQYF. The CDR3 coding sequence is TGCGCCAGCAGTGAGGGTCCGGAGCAGTACTTC.

This clone was found a few times. The J gene is TRBJ1-5, the V gene TRBV4-3, with D perhaps TRBD1 (6 bases). The CDR3 runs 16 residues. V was shortened by 0 bases and J by 4 bases, with 13 bases between the two germline ends. Germline-derived CDR1 and CDR2 are LGHNA and YSLEER. The DNA for the CDR3 is TGCGCCAGCAGCCAAGACAGGGGTGGGGTAAATCAGCCCCAGCATTTT. Its translation is CASSQDRGGVNQPQHF.

This chain uses TRBV5-1 with TRBJ2-1; 8 bases map to TRBD1. The V and J ends lost 0 bases and 9 bases, in that order; junction bases with no gene match: 8. Germline assignment: CDR1 SGHRS and CDR2 YFSETQ. This CDR3 has 15 amino acids. The CDR3 DNA reads as TGCGCCAGCAGCTTGGCTTGGAGGACAGGGACTGAGCAGTTCTTC. Its protein product is CASSLAWRTGTEQFF. The whole variable domain, filled in from reference TRBV5-1 and TRBJ2-1, reads KAGVTQTPRYLIKTRGQQVTLSCSPISGHRSVSWYQQTPGQGLQFLFEYFSETQRNKGNFPGRFSGRQFSNSRSEMNVSTLELGDSALYLCASSLAWRTGTEQFFGPGTRLTVL.

The gene calls are TRBV9 and TRBJ1-6; D gene uncertain. Germline CDR1 and CDR2: SGDLS and YYNGEE. This CDR3 has 12 amino acids. The germline V and J ends were trimmed by 4 bases and 12 bases, with 11 bases remaining between them. The DNA for the CDR3 is TGTGCCAGCAGCACCTCGAGAGGACCCCTCCACTTT. Translation gives CASSTSRGPLHF. The whole variable domain, filled in from reference TRBV9 and TRBJ1-6, reads DSGVTQTPKHLITATGQRVTLRCSPRSGDLSVYWYQQSLDQGLQFLIQYYNGEERAKGNILERFSAQQFPDLHSELNLSSLELGDSALYFCASSTSRGPLHFGNGTRLTVT.

The chain employs TRBV5-1 and TRBJ2-5, with 8 bases that match TRBD2. The germline V gene has CDR1 SGHRS and CDR2 YFSETQ. The CDR3 sequence is 18 residues long. The trim removed 0 bases at V and 2 bases at J, leaving 12 bases unmatched. CDR3 DNA: TGCGCCAGCAGCTTGGACGTCTGGGCAGCGGGGGTACAAGAGACCCAGTACTTC. Its translation: CASSLDVWAAGVQETQYF.